These 20 T cell receptor beta chains came from one sample sequenced in a study of cytomegalovirus exposure and HLA in healthy donors. PCR was performed using 60 Vbeta and 13 Jbeta primers. The repertoire was sequenced with immunoSEQ multiplex PCR; TCRdb's copy has only in-frame clones and lacks some. The sample holds roughly 190,000 clones; about four fifths are singletons and the top ten take about 2.2%. Material for sequencing was PBMCs. The receptors were gathered from a woman aged 45-65 years in good health and CMV-seronegative.

This clone was counted a single time. The chain couples TRBV10-3 to TRBJ2-1; possible D gene TRBD2, 6 bases. Trimming shortened V by 4 bases and J by 6 bases, and 13 bases separated the two germline ends. The CDR3 covers 14 residues. CDR1 ENHRY and CDR2 SYGVKD come from the germline V gene. CDR3 sequence: CAISGSGGINEQFF. In DNA form, the CDR3 reads TGTGCCATCAGTGGATCCGGGGGAATCAATGAGCAGTTCTTC.

The chain is built from TRBV29-1 and TRBJ2-3; 8 nucleotides line up with TRBD1. V shed 3 bases and J 4 bases; nucleotides not matched to a gene: 6. Germline CDR1 SQVTM, CDR2 ANQGSEA. This CDR3 is built from 14 residues. The CDR3 sequence: CSVDRQGASDTQYF. The CDR3 DNA is TGCAGCGTTGATAGGCAGGGGGCCTCAGATACGCAGTATTTT.

This chain links TRBV5-1 with TRBJ2-1, with TRBD1 as a possible D gene (5 bases). Germline CDR1 is SGHRS and CDR2 is YFSETQ. This CDR3 region has 15 residues. The V and J ends lost 0 bases and 2 bases respectively, with 9 bases between them. CDR3: CASSLAGQTYNEQFF. In DNA form, the CDR3 reads TGCGCCAGCAGCTTGGCCGGACAAACCTACAATGAGCAGTTCTTC.

V and J are TRBV4-3 and TRBJ2-4, with no clear D. The V gene's germline CDR1 is LGHNA and CDR2 YSLEER. This CDR3 is built from 16 residues. Trimming shortened V by 0 bases and J by 0 bases, and 9 bases separated the two germline ends. Written as DNA, the CDR3 is TGCGCCAGCAGCCAAGAATCCCAGATAGCCAAAAACATTCAGTACTTC. Its translation: CASSQESQIAKNIQYF.

This clone was counted between two and nine times. V and J are TRBV19 and TRBJ1-4; 9 nucleotides align to TRBD1. From germline, CDR1 is LNHDA and CDR2 SQIVND (reference sequence). The CDR3 has 18 amino acids. Unmatched junction bases numbered 15, after V lost 3 bases and J lost 7 bases. The CDR3, as DNA: TGTGCCAGTAGTATCGGATCCCTGGACAGGGGATATCTTGAAAAACTGTTTTTT. Translation: CASSIGSLDRGYLEKLFF. Together with reference TRBV19 and TRBJ1-4, the CDR3 gives the full variable domain: DGGITQSPKYLFRKEGQNVTLSCEQNLNHDAMYWYRQDPGQGLRLIYYSQIVNDFQKGDIAEGYSVSREKKESFPLTVTSAQKNPTAFYLCASSIGSLDRGYLEKLFFGSGTQLSVL.

The genes are TRBV7-8 and TRBJ1-2; 7 positions agree with TRBD1. CDR3 length equals 14 residues. CDR1 is SGHVS, CDR2 FQNEAQ, per germline. V shed 6 bases, J shed 3 bases, and the junction held 7 bases outside the gene matches. CDR3 protein: CASSLGQVDYGYTF. The CDR3 DNA is TGTGCCAGCAGTCTAGGACAGGTAGACTATGGCTACACCTTC.

This rearrangement joins TRBV2 to TRBJ1-1, with 11 positions matching TRBD1. Germline V gene data show CDR1 as SNHLY and CDR2 as FYNNEI. The CDR3 is 14 amino acids. V shed 4 bases, J shed 5 bases, and the junction held 3 bases outside the gene matches. Written as DNA, the CDR3 is TGTGCCAGCAGTGTGGGACAGGGGGATACTGAAGCTTTCTTT. Translated: CASSVGQGDTEAFF.

V gene TRBV29-1 combines with J gene TRBJ1-2; 9 nucleotides agree with TRBD1. V shed 5 bases, J shed 4 bases, and the junction held 5 bases outside the gene matches. In germline, CDR1 is SQVTM, CDR2 ANQGSEA. This CDR3 is 13 amino acids long. The CDR3 sequence is CSVKQGAIYGYTF. DNA for the CDR3: TGCAGCGTTAAACAGGGGGCTATCTATGGCTACACCTTC.

The chain is built from TRBV5-8 and TRBJ1-1; TRBD1 might be the D (6 bases). The CDR3 has 13 residues. V was clipped by 4 bases and J by 2 bases, with 9 bases between them. CDR1 is SGHTS and CDR2 is YDEGEE in the germline V gene. The CDR3 is CASSRGGNTEAFF. DNA for the CDR3: TGTGCCAGCAGCAGGGGGGGCAACACTGAAGCTTTCTTT.

This clone was seen only a few times. J is TRBJ1-2 and V is TRBV20-1; D uncertain. The germline V gene encodes CDR1 DFQATT and CDR2 SNEGSKA (reference sequence). Trimming cost V 2 bases and J 3 bases, with 4 bases left between them. The CDR3 spans 11 residues. The CDR3 loop is CSARIDYGYTF. The CDR3 DNA follows: TGCAGTGCTAGAATAGACTATGGCTACACCTTC.

This CDR3 is CASTKIGAMRTVENYGYTF. CDR3 DNA: TGTGCCAGCACTAAAATTGGGGCAATGCGGACAGTAGAAAACTATGGCTACACCTTC. The V gene is TRBV27, the J gene TRBJ1-2, with a weak D call TRBD1 (6 bases). Germline V gene sequence: CDR1 MNHEY, CDR2 SMNVEV (reference sequence). Trimming left V 7 bases short and J 2 bases short, with 29 bases between. The CDR3 spans 19 residues.

In its sample, this clone was seen a few times. V gene TRBV6-6 combines with J gene TRBJ1-1; D is uncertain. V was cut by 0 bases and J by 5 bases, with 7 bases left in between. The CDR3 extends over 13 amino acids. Germline CDR1 is MNHNY and CDR2 is SVGAGI (reference sequence). The CDR3 DNA reads TGTGCCAGCAGTTACTCGAGTCGGACTGAAGCTTTCTTT. Encoded protein: CASSYSSRTEAFF.

The chain is built from TRBV16 and TRBJ2-2; D gene unclear. CDR3 size: 16 residues. The ends were cut back, 0 bases at V and 7 bases at J, with 15 bases in the middle. From germline, CDR1 is KGHSY and CDR2 FQNENV. The CDR3 DNA reads as TGTGCCAGCAGCCAATCTGTCCAGTCATCAAGCGGGGAGCTGTTTTTT. It translates to CASSQSVQSSSGELFF.

The chain employs TRBV2 and TRBJ2-7; TRBD2 might be the D (5 bases). Germline loops: CDR1 SNHLY, CDR2 FYNNEI. Trimming took off 6 bases at V and 3 bases at J, with 15 bases between the two ends. This CDR3 is 14 amino acids long. CDR3: CASSDWELDYEQYF. The CDR3 nucleotides are TGTGCCAGCAGCGACTGGGAGCTAGACTACGAGCAGTACTTC.

This clone was detected only a few times. The junction departs from germline at one end; a sequencing error may be responsible. The V and J genes are TRBV7-9 and TRBJ2-7; 7 positions agree with TRBD1. The germline CDR1 and CDR2 sequences are SEHNR and FQNEAQ (reference sequence). The CDR3 consists of 13 residues. The CDR3 DNA follows: TGTTCCAGCAGCCCCGGACAGGATCGCGAGCAGTACTTC. This encodes CSSSPGQDREQYF.

The chain links TRBV28 to TRBJ2-7; TRBD1 aligns across 7 bases. J gave up 0 bases and V 5 bases, and 7 bases lay outside the gene matches. CDR1 MDHEN and CDR2 SYDVKM come from the germline V gene. The CDR3 length is 15 residues. CDR3 protein: CASSREGTASYEQYF. The DNA of the CDR3 is TGTGCCAGCAGTCGAGAAGGGACAGCCTCCTACGAGCAGTACTTC.

The rearrangement uses TRBV28 and TRBJ2-3; 14 positions match TRBD2. This CDR3 has 17 amino acids. V trimming: 4 bases; J trimming: 3 bases; junction bases outside the gene matches: 6. Per germline, CDR1 MDHEN and CDR2 SYDVKM. The CDR3 protein is CASSSPGLAGGTDTQYF. The CDR3 DNA is TGTGCCAGCAGTTCACCCGGACTAGCGGGGGGAACAGATACGCAGTATTTT.

The gene calls are TRBV4-3 and TRBJ2-1; 7 nucleotides align to TRBD2. This CDR3 has 14 amino acids. V shed 6 bases and J 5 bases; nucleotides not matched to a gene: 7. Germline-derived CDR1 and CDR2 are LGHNA and YSLEER. The CDR3 DNA reads TGCGCCAGCAGACTACTAGCGAGCGACAATGAGCAGTTCTTC. Amino acids: CASRLLASDNEQFF.

This chain connects TRBV6-5 to TRBJ1-5; D is possibly TRBD1 (5 bases). V was shortened by 4 bases and J by 7 bases, with 20 bases between the two germline ends. CDR1 and CDR2 (germline): MNHEY, SVGAGI. The CDR3 covers 16 residues. The CDR3 DNA reads as TGTGCCAGCAGTTCGGAGGGGCCCCGAGTCGGCCAGCCCCAGCATTTT. Protein: CASSSEGPRVGQPQHF.

This clone has only a few counts. This chain connects TRBV5-6 to TRBJ2-7, with D maybe TRBD1 (6 bases). Trimming took off 3 bases at V and 2 bases at J, with 12 bases between the two ends. The CDR3 loop spans 14 amino acids. CDR1 and CDR2 from the germline V gene are SGHDT and YYEEEE. CDR3 nucleotide sequence: TGTGCCAGCAGCTCCCAGGGGCCCCCCTACGAGCAGTACTTC. This gives the protein CASSSQGPPYEQYF.